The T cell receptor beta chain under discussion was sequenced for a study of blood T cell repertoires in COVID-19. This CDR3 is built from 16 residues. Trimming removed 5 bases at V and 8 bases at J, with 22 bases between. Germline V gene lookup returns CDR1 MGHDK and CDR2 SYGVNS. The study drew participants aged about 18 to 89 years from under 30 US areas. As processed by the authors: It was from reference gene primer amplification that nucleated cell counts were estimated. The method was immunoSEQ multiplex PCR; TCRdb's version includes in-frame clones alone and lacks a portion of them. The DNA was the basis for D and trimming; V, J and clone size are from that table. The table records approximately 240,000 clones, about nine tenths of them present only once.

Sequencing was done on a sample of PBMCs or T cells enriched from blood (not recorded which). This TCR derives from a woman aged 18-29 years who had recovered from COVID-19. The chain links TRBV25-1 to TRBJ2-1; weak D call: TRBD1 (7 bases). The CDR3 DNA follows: TGTGCCAGCAGTACCCAGGGGGGAAAGAATCCGGATGAGCAGTTCTTC. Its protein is CASSTQGGKNPDEQFF.